A single sample is the source of the 23 T cell receptor beta chains below, sequenced in a study of blood T cells in healthy people across ages. The second PCR ran roughly 7 to 12 cycles with a sample-barcoded 5' primer and J-beta primers. TCRdb redid the calling of the 5' RACE reads with MiXCR, one entry per CDR3 protein. Among some 1.4 million distinct CDR3 sequences listed, roughly 40% were seen once. Sequencing was performed on blood. Source of these receptors: a woman under 30 in good health.

CDR3 loop: CASSVGGTSGNEQFF. CDR3 coding DNA: TGTGCCAGCAGCGTAGGAGGGACTAGTGGCAATGAGCAGTTCTTC. V usage is TRBV9 and J usage is TRBJ2-1, with 8 bases aligning to TRBD2. Germline V gene sequence: CDR1 SGDLS, CDR2 YYNGEE. The CDR3 totals 15 residues. With V trimmed by 0 bases and J by 6 bases, 5 bases remained unmatched.

V usage is TRBV5-1 and J usage is TRBJ2-7, with 7 positions matching TRBD1. This CDR3 contains 14 residues. The ends lost 4 bases at V and 0 bases at J; junction bases unmatched: 4. Looked up from germline, CDR1 is SGHRS and CDR2 is YFSETQ. The CDR3 loop is CASSRDSPSYEQYF. The CDR3, as DNA: TGCGCCAGCAGCAGGGACAGTCCCTCCTACGAGCAGTACTTC.

The chain uses TRBV7-9 and TRBJ1-6, with TRBD1 matching 9 bases. This CDR3 has 15 amino acids. Germline-derived CDR1 and CDR2 are SEHNR and FQNEAQ (reference sequence). V gave up 2 bases and J gave up 10 bases; unmatched junction bases: 6. The CDR3 nucleotides read TGTGCCAGCAGCTTAACCGGGACAGGGTACTCACCCCTCCACTTT. Translating gives CASSLTGTGYSPLHF.

This chain connects TRBV5-1 to TRBJ1-1; a weak D match, TRBD1 (5 bases). CDR1 and CDR2 from the germline V gene are SGHRS and YFSETQ. V lost 0 bases, J lost 2 bases, and 11 bases lay in between. The CDR3 has 15 residues. The CDR3 DNA reads TGCGCCAGCAGCTTGGACAGGCCTGTAAACACTGAAGCTTTCTTT. As protein: CASSLDRPVNTEAFF.

The CDR3 region is CASNRPLDRDTQYF. The CDR3 nucleotides are TGTGCCAGCAACCGGCCGCTCGACAGGGATACGCAGTATTTT. The chain joins TRBV28 to TRBJ2-3, with D tentatively TRBD1 (6 bases). The length of the CDR3 is 14 residues. V lost 7 bases to trimming and J lost 6 bases, with 17 bases between them. CDR1 and CDR2 (germline): MDHEN, SYDVKM.

With regard to this clonotype: The junction departs from the called germline gene at one end, perhaps through a read error. The gene calls are TRBV6-1 and TRBJ2-1, with 7 nucleotides matching TRBD2. In germline, CDR1 is MNHNS, CDR2 SASEGT. The length of the CDR3 is 16 residues. CDR3 coding DNA: TGTGCCGGCAGTCTAGCTCCCGGGACTACCTTCAATGAGCAGTTCTTC. Protein: CAGSLAPGTTFNEQFF.

J is TRBJ2-1 and V is TRBV29-1; 15 bases align to TRBD2. The V segment lost 3 bases and the J segment 12 bases; nucleotides outside the gene matches: 6. This CDR3 has 14 amino acids. Germline CDR1 reads SQVTM; CDR2 reads ANQGSEA. The CDR3 region has the DNA TGCAGCGTTGACGTGGGACTAGCGGGAGGAGGGCAGTTCTTC. This encodes CSVDVGLAGGGQFF.

The chain links TRBV6-1 to TRBJ1-2, with D possibly TRBD1 on 6 matching bases. Deletions cut 6 bases from V and 5 bases from J, with 10 bases between. Germline V CDR1 and CDR2: MNHNS, SASEGT. This CDR3 region has 12 residues. The CDR3 DNA follows: TGTGCCAGCAGGTCAGGGACATATGGCTACACCTTC. As protein: CASRSGTYGYTF.

V gene TRBV25-1 combines with J gene TRBJ1-2, with 8 positions matching TRBD1. Germline assignment: CDR1 MGHDK and CDR2 SYGVNS. The CDR3 has 16 amino acids. Unmatched junction bases numbered 7, after V lost 3 bases and J lost 1 base. Written as DNA, the CDR3 is TGTGCCAGCAGTGACCCAGGGACAGGACTTAACTATGGCTACACCTTC. It specifies CASSDPGTGLNYGYTF.

The chain joins TRBV7-2 to TRBJ2-7; weak D call: TRBD2 (6 bases). The V gene's germline CDR1 is SGHTA and CDR2 FQGNSA. The CDR3 consists of 17 residues. V was shortened by 4 bases and J by 2 bases, with 21 bases between the two germline ends. CDR3 sequence reads: CASSYSMRPGGTYEQYF. The CDR3 nucleotides read TGTGCCAGCAGCTACTCCATGCGACCAGGAGGGACCTACGAGCAGTACTTC. Together with reference TRBV7-2 and TRBJ2-7, the CDR3 gives the full variable domain: GAGVSQSPSNKVTEKGKDVELRCDPISGHTALYWYRQSLGQGLEFLIYFQGNSAPDKSGLPSDRFSAERTGGSVSTLTIQRTQQEDSAVYLCASSYSMRPGGTYEQYFGPGTRLTVT.

CDR3 sequence reads: CAWSIISGSYGYTF. The CDR3 nucleotides read TGTGCCTGGAGTATAATCTCCGGGTCCTATGGCTACACCTTC. J is TRBJ1-2 and V is TRBV30; unclear D gene. The V and J ends lost 2 bases and 4 bases respectively, with 14 bases between them. Looked up from germline, CDR1 is GTSNPN and CDR2 is SVGIG (reference sequence). This CDR3 comprises 14 residues. The variable domain in full, with the rest retrieved from reference TRBV30 and TRBJ1-2, is SQTIHQWPATLVQPVGSPLSLECTVEGTSNPNLYWYRQAAGRGLQLLFYSVGIGQISSEVPQNLSASRPQDRQFILSSKKLLLSDSGFYLCAWSIISGSYGYTFGSGTRLTVV.

The gene calls are TRBV18 and TRBJ1-2; no clear D gene. Trimming cost V 2 bases and J 2 bases, with 9 bases left between them. CDR3 length: 14 amino acids. The germline V gene encodes CDR1 KGHSH and CDR2 LQKENI. CDR3 region: CASSPGNSNYGYTF. Here the CDR3 DNA reads TGTGCCAGCTCACCAGGGAATTCAAACTATGGCTACACCTTC.

This clonotype was detected many times. This chain uses TRBV6-1 with TRBJ2-5, with 11 nucleotides matching TRBD2. The CDR3 totals 16 residues. Germline V lookup: CDR1 MNHNS, CDR2 SASEGT. V was clipped by 3 bases and J by 1 base; unmatched bases: 4. The CDR3 DNA reads TGTGCCAGCAGTGAGACACTAGCGGGGGCCCAAGAGACCCAGTACTTC. This sequence encodes CASSETLAGAQETQYF.

This chain uses TRBV6-6 with TRBJ1-5, with D tentatively TRBD1 (5 bases). V lost 0 bases and J 2 bases, leaving 14 bases between the germline ends. Germline-derived CDR1 and CDR2 are MNHNY and SVGAGI (reference sequence). The CDR3 has 17 residues. DNA for the CDR3: TGTGCCAGCAGTTACTCGCCTCGGGGGGTCGGCAATCAGCCCCAGCATTTT. Translating gives CASSYSPRGVGNQPQHF.

This clonotype was detected once. Mismatch with germline at one junction end may stem from a read error. The chain links TRBV15 to TRBJ1-2; D is possibly TRBD1 (6 bases). CDR1 and CDR2 from the germline V gene are LNHNV and YYDKDF (reference sequence). The CDR3 covers 17 residues. The CDR3 spells CATSRVDSQLANYGYAF. The CDR3 nucleotides are TGTGCCACCAGCAGAGTGGACAGTCAACTCGCTAACTATGGCTACGCCTTC.

This clonotype was detected a few times. This chain uses TRBV7-9 with TRBJ2-1; 10 nucleotides agree with TRBD2. Germline V lookup: CDR1 SEHNR, CDR2 FQNEAQ (reference sequence). The trim removed 5 bases at V and 8 bases at J, leaving 9 bases unmatched. The CDR3 sequence is 15 residues long. CDR3 DNA: TGTGCCAGCAGCATACGGACTAGCGGCTTACATGAGCAGTTCTTC. Protein sequence: CASSIRTSGLHEQFF.

The chain uses TRBV9 and TRBJ2-1; no definite D call. The CDR3 totals 13 residues. CDR1 and CDR2 from the germline V gene are SGDLS and YYNGEE. The V gene lost 8 bases and the J gene lost 1 base, with 10 bases spanning the gap. The CDR3 DNA sequence: TGTGCCAGTGGTACCACGTCCTACAATGAGCAGTTCTTC. It specifies CASGTTSYNEQFF.

The V gene is TRBV24-1, the J gene TRBJ1-2; 7 bases are a match to TRBD1. Germline trimming cut 9 bases from V and 5 bases from J; bases unmatched to any gene: 8. This CDR3 is 13 amino acids long. Germline V gene sequence: CDR1 KGHDR, CDR2 SFDVKD. The CDR3 sequence: CATASTGDYGYTF. The CDR3, as DNA: TGTGCCACCGCCTCAACAGGGGATTATGGCTACACCTTC.

This rearrangement joins TRBV2 to TRBJ2-3; a weak D match, TRBD1 (6 bases). The CDR3 sequence is 12 residues long. Germline CDR1 and CDR2: SNHLY and FYNNEI. Trimming pared 10 bases from V and 5 bases from J, leaving 13 bases between. CDR3 nucleotides: TGTGCCAACGTGGGGGCCATAGATACGCAGTATTTT. This codes for CANVGAIDTQYF.

This clonotype has more than one count but fewer than ten. The V and J genes are TRBV7-2 and TRBJ2-1, with 8 nucleotides matching TRBD2. With V trimmed by 0 bases and J by 14 bases, 6 bases remained unmatched. CDR1 and CDR2 (germline): SGHTA, FQGNSA. The CDR3 has 13 residues. CDR3 DNA sequence: TGTGCCAGCAGCTTAGCGAGCGGGACTAGTAAGTTCTTC. Its protein product is CASSLASGTSKFF.

The chain couples TRBV10-3 to TRBJ2-5, with TRBD2 matching 7 bases. Germline V gene data show CDR1 as ENHRY and CDR2 as SYGVKD. The V gene end was trimmed by 4 bases and the J gene end by 4 bases; junction bases not matched to a gene: 6. This CDR3 has 14 residues. CDR3 DNA: TGTGCCATCAGTGGAACTAGCGCGAGAGAGACCCAGTACTTC. Residues: CAISGTSARETQYF.

This clonotype occurred many times. V usage is TRBV6-2 or TRBV6-3 and J usage is TRBJ1-4; D is undetermined. Germline-derived CDR1 and CDR2 are MNHEY and SVGEGT. Trimming removed 2 bases from V and 7 bases from J, with 11 bases in between. This CDR3 contains 14 residues. The CDR3, as DNA: TGTGCCAGCAGTTACCGGACCCGGGCTGAAAAACTGTTTTTT. Encoded protein: CASSYRTRAEKLFF.

This clonotype was detected only a few times. The J gene is TRBJ2-4, the V gene TRBV10-3; D may be TRBD2 (6 bases). CDR3 size: 16 residues. The germline V gene encodes CDR1 ENHRY and CDR2 SYGVKD. V lost 0 bases to trimming and J lost 0 bases, with 9 bases between them. In DNA form, the CDR3 reads TGTGCCATCAGTGAGTCGGGACTGTCAGCCAAAAACATTCAGTACTTC. It codes for CAISESGLSAKNIQYF.